These T cell receptor beta chains were read from a single sample in a study of cytomegalovirus exposure and HLA in healthy donors. Sequenced by immunoSEQ multiplex PCR; TCRdb stores in-frame clones only, minus some. The sample has roughly 51,000 clones. Sample: PBMCs. These receptors were collected from a woman aged 40 to 50 in good health and CMV-seronegative. Each CDR3 is given with its conserved first and last residue. Fields, in order: D gene, J gene, V gene, CDR3 DNA, CDR3 protein. The D gene is left open where the match is weak.

- TRBJ2-7 TRBV4-2 TGTGCCAGCAGCCAAGATGTGGGGCAGCAGTACTTC CASSQDVGQQYF
TRBD2 TRBJ2-1 TRBV4-3 TGCGCCAGCAGCCAGCTAGCGGGGGGGGGCAATGAGCAGTTCTTC CASSQLAGGGNEQFF
TRBD2 TRBJ2-5 TRBV5-1 TGCGCCAGCAGCTTGGGGCGGGGGACTAGCACAGAGACCCAGTACTTC CASSLGRGTSTETQYF
- TRBJ2-1 TRBV1 TGCACCAGCAGCCGAGCTCATCCTCGGCAAAGCGGGGTTCCCGACAATGAGCAGTTCTTC CTSSRAHPRQSGVPDNEQFF
TRBD1 TRBJ2-7 TRBV7-9 TGTGCCAGCAGCTCGCAGGGGACAGGGAGATACGAGCAGTACTTC CASSSQGTGRYEQYF
TRBD1 TRBJ2-7 TRBV6-5 TGTGCCAGCAGGTTGACGGGACAGGCCTACGAGCAGTACTTC CASRLTGQAYEQYF
TRBD1 TRBJ2-5 TRBV29-1 TGCAGCGTTGAAGCAAGGGGGACAGGGGGCTGGGAATATCAGACCCAGTACTTC CSVEARGTGGWEYQTQYF
- TRBJ1-2 TRBV14 TGTGCCAGCAGCCACCATCGGGAGAACCCTAAACCTAACTATGGCTACACCTTC CASSHHRENPKPNYGYTF
TRBD2 TRBJ2-1 TRBV9 TGTGCCAGCAGCGTAGCTGCGGGGGGCCCTTTCCTTTACAATGAGCAGTTCTTC CASSVAAGGPFLYNEQFF
- TRBJ2-1 TRBV15 TGTGCCACCAGCAGAGTGGGGAGTCTGATTCTTGAGCAGTTCTTC CATSRVGSLILEQFF
- TRBJ2-7 TRBV6-5 TGTGCCAGCAGTTACTCGTACGGGGATAACTACGAGCAGTACTTC CASSYSYGDNYEQYF
TRBD1 TRBJ2-7 TRBV2 TGTGCCAGCAGGAGGGACAGAAACTCCTACGAGCAGTACTTC CASRRDRNSYEQYF
- TRBJ1-2 TRBV18 TGTGCCAGCTCTTCCGGGACTGATTATGGCTACACCTTC CASSSGTDYGYTF
- TRBJ1-4 TRBV6-1 TGTGCCAGCAGTGGGCTCCTGGGGGGATTAAGTGAAAAACTGTTTTTT CASSGLLGGLSEKLFF
- TRBJ2-1 TRBV9 TGTGCCAGCGGGCCCCCAACCGTCTCCTACAATGAGCAGTTCTTC CASGPPTVSYNEQFF
TRBD1 TRBJ1-5 TRBV6-1 TGTGCCAGTAGCCTACGGACAGGGAGCAATCAGCCCCAGCATTTT CASSLRTGSNQPQHF
TRBD2 TRBJ2-3 TRBV5-1 TGCGCCAGCAGCTTGGGAGGGACTACTCCCTCAGATACGCAGTATTTT CASSLGGTTPSDTQYF
TRBD1 TRBJ2-6 TRBV5-1 TGCGCCAGCAGCACAAGTCCGGGACAGGGGGCTGGGGCCAACGTCCTGACTTTC CASSTSPGQGAGANVLTF
TRBD1 TRBJ1-4 TRBV19 TGTGCCAGTAGTCGACAGGGAGCAACTAATGAAAAACTGTTTTTT CASSRQGATNEKLFF
- TRBJ1-5 TRBV4-3 TGCGCCAGCAGCCAAGATTGGACTTCCCAGCCCCAGCATTTT CASSQDWTSQPQHF
- TRBJ1-1 TRBV11-2 TGTGCCAGCAGCTTGGACACGAACACTGAAGCTTTCTTT CASSLDTNTEAFF
- TRBJ1-2 TRBV5-1 TGCGCCAGCAGCTTATCCACAGCAAACTATGGCTACACCTTC CASSLSTANYGYTF
TRBD2 TRBJ2-5 TRBV9 TGTGCCAGTGGGTCGGGACTAGCGGGGGGCCAAGAGACCCAGTACTTC CASGSGLAGGQETQYF
- TRBJ2-7 TRBV7-8 TGTGCCAGCAGCTTAGCGGAGGGAAAGCAGTACTTC CASSLAEGKQYF
- TRBJ1-4 TRBV18 TGTGCCAGCTCACCACCCCCCCAGGGAGAAAAACTGTTTTTT CASSPPPQGEKLFF
- TRBJ1-5 TRBV6-5 TGTGCCAGCAGCCCAACAGGGAGGGCCCAGCCCCAGCATTTT CASSPTGRAQPQHF
TRBD1 TRBJ1-1 TRBV5-1 TGCGCCAGCAGGTTGCGAGGAAAGGGGGCCCCTGAAGATTTCTTT CASRLRGKGAPEDFF
TRBD1 TRBJ1-2 TRBV5-1 TGCGCCAGCAGCTCGCACACAGGGGAAGGCTACACCTTC CASSSHTGEGYTF
- TRBJ2-7 TRBV5-1 TGCGCCAGCGCGGCTAGCTCCTACTACGAGCAGTACTTC CASAASSYYEQYF
- TRBJ1-3 TRBV7-9 TGTGCCACCCCCGGGAGCTCTGGAAACACCATATATTTT CATPGSSGNTIYF
- TRBJ1-1 TRBV9 TGTGCCAGCAGCACCGACACAAACACTGAAGCTTTCTTT CASSTDTNTEAFF
TRBD2 TRBJ2-7 TRBV29-1 TGCAGCGCCGAACTAGCGGGAGGCGCCTACGAGCAGTACTTC CSAELAGGAYEQYF
TRBD2 TRBJ2-3 TRBV9 TGTGCCAGCAGCGTAGGGCGGGAGAGGGCAGATACGCAGTATTTT CASSVGRERADTQYF